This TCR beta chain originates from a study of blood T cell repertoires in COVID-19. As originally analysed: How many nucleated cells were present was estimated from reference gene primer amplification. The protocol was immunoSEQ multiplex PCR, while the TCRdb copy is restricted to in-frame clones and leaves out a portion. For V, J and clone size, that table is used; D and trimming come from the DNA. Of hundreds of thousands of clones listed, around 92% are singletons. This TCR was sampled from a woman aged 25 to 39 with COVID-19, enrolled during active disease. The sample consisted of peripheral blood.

The CDR3, as DNA: TGCAGTGCTAGTGGGCAGGGGGGCTACACCTTC. This gives the protein CSASGQGGYTF. The chain has TRBV20-1 and TRBJ1-2, with D tentatively TRBD1 (6 bases). Trimming pared 3 bases from V and 8 bases from J, leaving 10 bases between. The CDR3 contains 11 residues. CDR1 is DFQATT and CDR2 is SNEGSKA in the germline V gene (reference sequence).